What follows describes a single T cell receptor beta chain. TCRdb's copy holds only in-frame clones and misses some; the assay was immunoSEQ multiplex PCR. The top ten clones hold 4% to 6% of a sample with 35,000 to 45,000 clones, 85% to 90% of them seen once. The CDR3 loop spans 15 amino acids. Looked up from germline, CDR1 is SEHNR and CDR2 is FQNEAQ (reference sequence). The junction had 6 bases not matched to a gene; V was cut back by 5 bases and J by 0 bases. This sample was included in a study of T cell changes during pregnancy in multiple sclerosis. The chain uses TRBV7-9 and TRBJ1-1; 7 bases are a match to TRBD1. The sample was peripheral blood, taken in the second trimester of pregnancy. The receptor was isolated from a female donor in good health, enrolled as a control in a pregnancy study. The CDR3 sequence: CASSPRQGVNTEAFF. CDR3 in DNA: TGTGCCAGCAGCCCGCGGCAGGGGGTGAACACTGAAGCTTTCTTT.